Detailed here is one TCR beta chain. This sample is drawn from a study of blood T cell repertoires in COVID-19. Study context: PBMCs, B-cell-depleted T cells, or T cells were the source of the cDNA or gDNA that made up the material.

Original analysis: The assay estimated nucleated cells by amplifying reference gene primers. The data were produced by immunoSEQ multiplex PCR, yet TCRdb's version contains in-frame clones alone and is incomplete. V, J and clone size are those of that table, while D and trimming were read from the DNA. Of 200,000 to 300,000 clones in the sample, about 88% are singletons; the top ten hold more than 4.5%. This TCR was sampled from a woman in her sixties with COVID-19, enrolled during active disease. The sample was peripheral blood.

The CDR3 loop reads CASSVVQGKSGNTIYF. As DNA, the CDR3 is TGTGCCAGCAGTGTCGTACAGGGAAAATCCGGAAACACCATATATTTT. This chain connects TRBV6-1 to TRBJ1-3, with D possibly being TRBD1 (6 bases). Germline CDR1 MNHNS, CDR2 SASEGT. V was clipped by 4 bases and J by 4 bases, with 17 bases between them. This CDR3 is built from 16 residues.